This T cell receptor beta chain was recovered during a study of OX40 agonist ivuxolimab in advanced cancers. Measured with immunoSEQ multiplex PCR; TCRdb has only the in-frame clones, and not every one. There are fewer than 85,000 clones in the sample; around four fifths occur only once, and around 0.73% lies in the top ten. Germline assignment: CDR1 MNHEY and CDR2 SMNVEV (reference sequence). V lost 3 bases and J lost 1, with 6 bases in between. The CDR3 covers 13 residues. This clonotype was obtained from an adult with an advanced solid tumor such as melanoma, head and neck, liver or kidney cancer. The sample was CD4+ or CD8+ T cells sorted from blood, taken in a trial of the OX40 agonist ivuxolimab. The rearrangement uses TRBV27 and TRBJ1-1; TRBD1 might be the D (5 bases). Here the CDR3 DNA reads TGTGCCAGCAGTTTCAGGGCGAACACTGAAGCTTTCTTT. It encodes CASSFRANTEAFF.